This T cell receptor (beta chain) was captured in a study of blood T cell repertoires in COVID-19. Study at large: Italy, Spain and the United States were the sources of the convalescent and acute COVID-19 samples.

Profiling relied on immunoSEQ multiplex PCR, and the TCRdb table lists in-frame clones only, not all of them. In the table there are 200,000 to 250,000 clones, around nine tenths of which are singletons. This CDR3 spans 12 amino acids. Germline assignment: CDR1 SGHVS and CDR2 FNYEAQ. Losses at the gene ends were 5 bases for V and 9 bases for J; bases not matched to a gene: 6. V and J are TRBV7-6 and TRBJ1-1, with 7 bases fitting TRBD1. Sequences were obtained from peripheral blood. This receptor was obtained from an elderly man with acute or convalescent COVID-19. This chain's CDR3 is CASSPRQGQAFF. CDR3 nucleotides: TGTGCCAGCAGCCCGAGACAGGGTCAAGCTTTCTTT.